Shown below are 16 T cell receptor beta chains from a single sample sequenced in a study of regulatory T cells in long-lasting Graves disease. Time point: newly diagnosed GD, antithyroid drugs for less than 3 months. The TCR library used RNA extracted from PBMCs. Libraries of TCR beta came from iRepertoire HTBI primers plus Arm-PCR of CDR3 regions. MiXCR was run by TCRdb on the multiplex PCR reads, yielding one entry per CDR3 protein. The sample has around 450,000 distinct CDR3 sequences, roughly 15% seen once. This sample also appeared in a second study, on T cells in Graves' hyperthyroidism and ophthalmopathy.

The sample consisted of peripheral blood mononuclear cells (PBMCs), taken at new diagnosis, from a patient treated with antithyroid drugs. The receptors here all came from a woman between 40 and 50 years old with Graves disease.

This clonotype has a count of ten or more. The CDR3 region has the DNA TGTGCCAGCAGTGCGACAGGGGGCGACTATGGCTACACCTTC. Residues: CASSATGGDYGYTF. The J gene is TRBJ1-2, the V gene TRBV12-3 or TRBV12-4; 10 nucleotides line up with TRBD1. CDR3 length: 14 amino acids. With 5 bases clipped from V and 3 bases from J, the junction kept 3 bases outside the gene matches.

The gene calls are TRBV3-1 and TRBJ2-1; TRBD2 agrees at 10 bases. The trim removed 4 bases at V and 4 bases at J, leaving 10 bases unmatched. This CDR3 has 17 residues. Germline V gives CDR1 LGHDT, CDR2 YNNKEL (reference sequence). The CDR3 sequence: CASSPPLAGVSYNEQFF. CDR3 sequence (DNA): TGTGCCAGCAGCCCACCCCTAGCGGGAGTCTCATACAATGAGCAGTTCTTC.

This clonotype was recorded a few times. V and J are TRBV5-5 and TRBJ1-5; D is uncertain. CDR1 and CDR2 (germline): SGHKS, YYEKEE (reference sequence). This CDR3 has 14 residues. Deletions cut 5 bases from V and 3 bases from J, with 12 bases between. The CDR3 DNA reads TGTGCCAGCAGTTCCGACTCTAACAATCAGCCCCAGCATTTT. This codes for CASSSDSNNQPQHF.

This clonotype was seen repeatedly, ten times or more. The chain carries TRBV27 and TRBJ2-1; the D is unclear. V lost 2 bases and J 4 bases, leaving 15 bases between the germline ends. This CDR3 spans 16 amino acids. The germline gives CDR1 MNHEY, CDR2 SMNVEV (reference sequence). The chain's CDR3 is CASSLKVRTGYNEQFF. The CDR3 nucleotides read TGTGCCAGCAGTTTAAAGGTCAGGACCGGATACAATGAGCAGTTCTTC.

There are a few counts of this clonotype. A much more abundant neighbour one base away suggests this may be a read error. V usage is TRBV2 and J usage is TRBJ1-4; D unresolved. Germline V lookup: CDR1 SNHLY, CDR2 FYNNEI. This CDR3 is 16 amino acids long. CDR3 DNA sequence: TGTGCCAACAGTGAAGACCGCTGGGCTGCGAATGAAAAACTGTTTTTT. It encodes CANSEDRWAANEKLFF.

In its sample, this clonotype was seen many times. The V call is TRBV7-9, the J call TRBJ1-2, with D tentatively TRBD1 (6 bases). The CDR3 is 18 residues long. V was cut by 6 bases and J by 5 bases, with 28 bases left in between. The germline V gene has CDR1 SEHNR and CDR2 FQNEAQ (reference sequence). CDR3 residues: CASSSRAYLRDNGYGYTF. The CDR3, as DNA: TGTGCCAGCAGTTCCCGGGCCTACCTCCGGGACAATGGTTATGGCTACACCTTC.

This clonotype came up many times. The V gene is TRBV10-3, the J gene TRBJ1-1; maybe TRBD1 (6 bases). The V end was cut by 0 bases, the J end by 1 base, with 12 bases between. Germline V gene data show CDR1 as ENHRY and CDR2 as SYGVKD. The CDR3 totals 16 residues. The CDR3 coding sequence is TGTGCCATCAGTGAGTCTCAAACAGGGAGGAACACTGAAGCTTTCTTT. It specifies CAISESQTGRNTEAFF.

This clonotype was detected ten times or more. The chain links TRBV19 to TRBJ1-1; a possible D gene is TRBD1 (5 bases). This CDR3 spans 10 amino acids. Germline V CDR1 and CDR2: LNHDA, SQIVND (reference sequence). Trimming removed 5 bases at V and 9 bases at J, with 7 bases between. This chain's CDR3 is CASSGTKAFF. The CDR3, as DNA: TGTGCCAGTAGTGGGACTAAAGCTTTCTTT.

This clonotype was detected many times. The chain carries TRBV2 and TRBJ2-1, with TRBD2 identical over 13 bases. V trimming: 5 bases; J trimming: 5 bases; junction bases outside the gene matches: 6. Germline V gene lookup returns CDR1 SNHLY and CDR2 FYNNEI. The CDR3 is 16 residues long. The CDR3 spells CASSRIGTSGNNEQFF. For the CDR3, the DNA is TGTGCCAGCAGTAGGATAGGGACTAGCGGGAACAATGAGCAGTTCTTC.

The chain employs TRBV2 and TRBJ2-7; TRBD2 aligns across 8 bases. Germline CDR1 reads SNHLY; CDR2 reads FYNNEI. J gave up 6 bases and V 5 bases, and 3 bases lay outside the gene matches. This CDR3 is 12 amino acids long. CDR3 sequence reads: CASSTSGGEQYF. CDR3 DNA: TGTGCCAGCAGTACTAGCGGAGGCGAGCAGTACTTC.

This clonotype showed up many times. The rearrangement links TRBV2 to TRBJ1-2; D unclear. Trimming removed 9 bases from V and 4 bases from J, with 9 bases in between. This CDR3 spans 11 amino acids. In germline, CDR1 is SNHLY, CDR2 FYNNEI. As DNA, the CDR3 is TGTGCCAGTGGCCTCTCCTATGGCTACACCTTC. Translating gives CASGLSYGYTF.

This clonotype occurred many times. The chain couples TRBV5-4 to TRBJ2-5; 11 bases are a match to TRBD2. This CDR3 has 15 amino acids. Per the germline V gene, CDR1 is SGHNT and CDR2 is YYREEE (reference sequence). With V trimmed by 4 bases and J by 3 bases, 5 bases remained unmatched. CDR3 coding DNA: TGTGCCAGCAGCCCGGGGGGACTAGCGGAAGAGACCCAGTACTTC. It is translated as CASSPGGLAEETQYF.

The table lists this clonotype with many counts. The rearrangement joins TRBV9 to TRBJ2-7; 9 bases agree with TRBD2. Germline V gene data show CDR1 as SGDLS and CDR2 as YYNGEE. The ends lost 4 bases at V and 4 bases at J; junction bases unmatched: 6. The CDR3 spans 14 residues. Written as DNA, the CDR3 is TGTGCCAGCAGCCCAAGCGGGAGGATATACGAGCAGTACTTC. It codes for CASSPSGRIYEQYF.

This clonotype was seen at least ten times. The chain joins TRBV7-9 to TRBJ2-1; tentatively, D is TRBD2 (6 bases). CDR3 length equals 20 residues. Germline-derived CDR1 and CDR2 are SEHNR and FQNEAQ (reference sequence). The V and J ends lost 2 bases and 3 bases respectively, with 26 bases between them. Written as DNA, the CDR3 is TGTGCCAGCAGCTTACCCCGGGACCCAGGGTCGCGGGACCTCTACAATGAGCAGTTCTTC. Protein product: CASSLPRDPGSRDLYNEQFF.

This sequence joins TRBV6-1 and TRBJ2-2, with D perhaps TRBD2 (5 bases). Germline CDR1 MNHNS, CDR2 SASEGT. The CDR3 has 14 amino acids. V was cut by 11 bases and J by 1 base, with 14 bases left in between. The CDR3 DNA sequence: TGTGCCTCGGGGAGCGCCGGGAACACCGGGGAGCTGTTTTTT. Residues: CASGSAGNTGELFF.

The V gene is TRBV3-1, the J gene TRBJ2-7, with 11 bases fitting TRBD1. This CDR3 is built from 19 residues. J was trimmed by 3 bases and V by 0 bases; bases with no gene match: 13. CDR1 LGHDT and CDR2 YNNKEL come from the germline V gene (reference sequence). For the CDR3, the DNA is TGTGCCAGCAGCCAAGATTGGGGACGGACAGGGGGCTCCCTCTACGAGCAGTACTTC. Amino acid sequence: CASSQDWGRTGGSLYEQYF.